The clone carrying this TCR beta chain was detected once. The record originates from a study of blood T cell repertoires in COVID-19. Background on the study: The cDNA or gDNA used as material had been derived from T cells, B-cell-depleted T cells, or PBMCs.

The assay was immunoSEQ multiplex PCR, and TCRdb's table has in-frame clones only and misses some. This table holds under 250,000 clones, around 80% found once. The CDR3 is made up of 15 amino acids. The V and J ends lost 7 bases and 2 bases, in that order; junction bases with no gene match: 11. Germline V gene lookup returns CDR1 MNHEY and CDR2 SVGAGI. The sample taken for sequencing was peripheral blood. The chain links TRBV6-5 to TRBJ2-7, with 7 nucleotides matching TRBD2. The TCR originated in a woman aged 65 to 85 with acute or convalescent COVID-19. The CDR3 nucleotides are TGTGCCAGCAAAGTCGGGGGGATAGCGGCCTACGAGCAGTACTTC. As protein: CASKVGGIAAYEQYF.